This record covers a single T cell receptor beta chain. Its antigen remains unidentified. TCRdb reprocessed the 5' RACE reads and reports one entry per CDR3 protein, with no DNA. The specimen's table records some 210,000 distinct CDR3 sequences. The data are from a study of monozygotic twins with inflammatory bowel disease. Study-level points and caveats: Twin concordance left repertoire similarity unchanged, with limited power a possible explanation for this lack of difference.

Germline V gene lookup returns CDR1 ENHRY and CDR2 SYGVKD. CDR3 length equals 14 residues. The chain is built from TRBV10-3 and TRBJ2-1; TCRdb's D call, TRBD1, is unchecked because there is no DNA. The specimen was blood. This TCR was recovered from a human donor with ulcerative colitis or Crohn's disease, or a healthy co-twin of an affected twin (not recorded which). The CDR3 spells CAISWGPGQGEQFF.